A selection of T cell receptor beta chains follows, all from one sample in a study of shared clonotypes between healthy human individuals. Measured with immunoSEQ multiplex PCR; TCRdb has only the in-frame clones, and not every one. The sample yields some 2.3 million clones, approximately 93% seen once. The sequenced sample was naive CD4+ T cells from PBMCs. The receptors stem from a man in his late teens or twenties in good health. Some clones in this sample may be carry-over from other donors' samples. Each CDR3 is given with its conserved first and last residue. Fields, in order: J gene, clone size, D gene, V gene, CDR3 DNA, CDR3 protein. A D gene is named only where the DNA matches it firmly. Only part of the rows carry a size: once, few, many, or a class if the clone is expanded.

>TRBJ2-7|-|-|TRBV6-5
TGTGCCAGCAGTTACTCGTTTGGCGGCGGCCCCTACGAGCAGTACTTC
CASSYSFGGGPYEQYF
>TRBJ2-5|-|-|TRBV5-1
TGCGCCAGCAGCCCCCGGGGGATTGAGACCCAGTACTTC
CASSPRGIETQYF
>TRBJ2-1|once|TRBD2|TRBV11-1
TGTGCCAGCAGCTCGTCGCTCGGAAGCGGGAGGGCCGGCCTGGATGAGCAGTTCTTC
CASSSSLGSGRAGLDEQFF
>TRBJ2-5|-|-|TRBV18
TGTGCCAGCTCATCGGGACTCCGGGAGACCCAGTACTTC
CASSSGLRETQYF
>TRBJ2-2|-|TRBD2|TRBV5-1
TGCGCCAGCAGCCCACTAGCGGGAGAGGTCACCGGGGAGCTGTTTTTT
CASSPLAGEVTGELFF
>TRBJ1-1|-|-|TRBV10-3
TGTGCCATCAGTCTGGACCGAGGCGTTGGTGGAGCGGACACTGAAGCTTTCTTT
CAISLDRGVGGADTEAFF
>TRBJ2-7|-|TRBD2|TRBV11-1
TGTGCCAGCAGCTTATTATCCGGGGGGTACTCCTACGAGCAGTACTTC
CASSLLSGGYSYEQYF
>TRBJ2-1|-|-|TRBV15
TGTGCCACCAGCAGAGTGGGACCGATTTACAATGAGCAGTTCTTC
CATSRVGPIYNEQFF
>TRBJ1-4|once|-|TRBV28
TGTGCCAGCAGTACCCCGGGGTCCGTTGAAAAACTGTTTTTT
CASSTPGSVEKLFF
>TRBJ1-3|-|TRBD1|TRBV9
TGTGCCAGCAGCCCCAGACCCGGGACAGGGGGAAACACCATATATTTT
CASSPRPGTGGNTIYF
>TRBJ2-7|-|-|TRBV6-1
TGTGCCAGCAGTGAGCTGCTGGGGCAGAGCTACGAGCAGTACTTC
CASSELLGQSYEQYF
>TRBJ1-2|-|TRBD1|TRBV2
TGTGCCAGCACCTTACAACAGGGGGACTATGGCTACACCTTC
CASTLQQGDYGYTF